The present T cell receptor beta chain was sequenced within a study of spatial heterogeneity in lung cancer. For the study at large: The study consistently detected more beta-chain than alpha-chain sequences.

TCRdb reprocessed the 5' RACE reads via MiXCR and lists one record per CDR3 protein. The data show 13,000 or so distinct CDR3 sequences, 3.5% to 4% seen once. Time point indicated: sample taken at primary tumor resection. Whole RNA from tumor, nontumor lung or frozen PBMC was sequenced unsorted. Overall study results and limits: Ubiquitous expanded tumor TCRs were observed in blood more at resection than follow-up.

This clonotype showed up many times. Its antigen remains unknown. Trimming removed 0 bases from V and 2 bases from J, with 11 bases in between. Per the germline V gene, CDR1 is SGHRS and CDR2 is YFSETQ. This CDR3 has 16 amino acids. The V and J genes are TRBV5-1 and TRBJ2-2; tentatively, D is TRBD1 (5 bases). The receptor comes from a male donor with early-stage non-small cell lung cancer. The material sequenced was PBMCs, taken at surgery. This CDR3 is CASSLAGQGNTGELFF. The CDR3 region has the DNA TGCGCCAGCAGCTTGGCTGGACAAGGCAACACCGGGGAGCTGTTTTTT.